A single sample is the source of the 14 T cell receptor beta chains below, sequenced in a study of blood T cell repertoires in COVID-19. Profiling relied on immunoSEQ multiplex PCR, and the TCRdb table lists in-frame clones only, not all of them. The sample consists of 150,000 to 200,000 clones, about four fifths of them appearing once. The sample taken for sequencing was peripheral blood. The origin of the receptors is a woman aged 70 to 79 with COVID-19, enrolled during active disease.

V is TRBV7-3 and J is TRBJ1-3; D gene uncertain. The V gene's germline CDR1 is SGHTA and CDR2 FQGTGA. Trimming removed 2 bases from V and 1 base from J, with 15 bases in between. The CDR3 sequence is 17 residues long. The CDR3 DNA is TGTGCCAGCAGCTTACAGTCCGGAGGGTCTTCTGGAAACACCATATATTTT. Its protein is CASSLQSGGSSGNTIYF. Variable domain in full (rest from reference TRBV7-3 and TRBJ1-3): GAGVSQTPSNKVTEKGKYVELRCDPISGHTALYWYRQSLGQGPEFLIYFQGTGAADDSGLPNDRFFAVRPEGSVSTLKIQRTERGDSAVYLCASSLQSGGSSGNTIYFGEGSWLTVV.

This clone was counted only a few times. The CDR3 sequence is CASSLGQSYNEQFF. CDR3 nucleotide sequence: TGTGCCAGCAGCTTGGGCCAAAGCTACAATGAGCAGTTCTTC. This chain connects TRBV7-3 to TRBJ2-1; D not resolved. Trimming removed 3 bases from V and 3 bases from J, with 9 bases in between. There are 14 residues in the CDR3. Germline CDR1 reads SGHTA; CDR2 reads FQGTGA.

The V call is TRBV5-4, the J call TRBJ1-3, with TRBD1 matching 11 bases. This CDR3 has 17 amino acids. Germline trimming cut 1 base from V and 2 bases from J; bases unmatched to any gene: 5. From germline, CDR1 is SGHNT and CDR2 YYREEE (reference sequence). The CDR3 region has the DNA TGTGCCAGCAGCTTGTTCCGGACAGGGGGCACTGGAAACACCATATATTTT. Its protein product is CASSLFRTGGTGNTIYF.

The V call is TRBV5-1, the J call TRBJ2-3, with D maybe TRBD2 (5 bases). There are 13 residues in the CDR3. The V and J ends lost 5 bases and 0 bases respectively, with 7 bases between them. Germline V gives CDR1 SGHRS, CDR2 YFSETQ. The CDR3 is CASRRGSTDTQYF. CDR3 nucleotides: TGCGCCAGCAGACGGGGTAGCACAGATACGCAGTATTTT.

The genes are TRBV6-5 and TRBJ2-4, with TRBD2 matching 8 bases. Germline CDR1 and CDR2: MNHEY and SVGAGI. Losses at the gene ends were 2 bases for V and 0 bases for J; bases not matched to a gene: 3. This CDR3 comprises 16 residues. The CDR3 DNA sequence: TGTGCCAGCAGTTACACCCGGGAGGGAGCCAAAAACATTCAGTACTTC. It yields the protein CASSYTREGAKNIQYF.

This chain uses TRBV10-3 with TRBJ2-7; 11 bases map to TRBD1. With 5 bases clipped from V and 7 bases from J, the junction kept 7 bases outside the gene matches. Germline CDR1 reads ENHRY; CDR2 reads SYGVKD. The CDR3 has 14 amino acids. CDR3 amino acids: CAISTGTGGWEQYF. In DNA form, the CDR3 reads TGTGCCATCAGTACCGGGACAGGGGGTTGGGAGCAGTACTTC.

The J gene is TRBJ1-1, the V gene TRBV2; 10 nucleotides agree with TRBD1. This CDR3 has 16 residues. From germline, CDR1 is SNHLY and CDR2 FYNNEI. J was trimmed by 5 bases and V by 2 bases; bases with no gene match: 8. The CDR3 region has the DNA TGTGCCAGCAGTGAATTTTTAGGACAGGGGGGGACTGAAGCTTTCTTT. Translated, it gives CASSEFLGQGGTEAFF. Full variable domain (outside the CDR3, taken from reference TRBV2 and TRBJ1-1): EPEVTQTPSHQVTQMGQEVILRCVPISNHLYFYWYRQILGQKVEFLVSFYNNEISEKSEIFDDQFSVERPDGSNFTLKIRSTKLEDSAMYFCASSEFLGQGGTEAFFGQGTRLTVV.

V usage is TRBV28 and J usage is TRBJ2-2; no reliable D call. V gave up 9 bases and J gave up 0 bases, with 8 bases separating them. The CDR3 covers 13 residues. Germline V gene sequence: CDR1 MDHEN, CDR2 SYDVKM. In nucleotides, the CDR3 is TGTGCCAGTGTCTTCTCGAACACCGGGGAGCTGTTTTTT. This gives the protein CASVFSNTGELFF. Filled out from reference TRBV28 and TRBJ2-2, the complete variable domain reads DVKVTQSSRYLVKRTGEKVFLECVQDMDHENMFWYRQDPGLGLRLIYFSYDVKMKEKGDIPEGYSVSREKKERFSLILESASTNQTSMYLCASVFSNTGELFFGEGSRLTVL.

This chain links TRBV9 with TRBJ2-1; a weak D match, TRBD2 (6 bases). Per the germline V gene, CDR1 is SGDLS and CDR2 is YYNGEE. The CDR3 loop spans 13 amino acids. V dropped 4 bases and J dropped 7 bases, with 12 bases sitting between them. This CDR3 reads CASSTGVGNEQFF. The CDR3 coding sequence is TGTGCCAGCAGCACGGGGGTGGGGAATGAGCAGTTCTTC.

V gene TRBV5-3 combines with J gene TRBJ1-2; D not certain. TRBV5-3 has ORF status, its function being uncertain. This CDR3 is built from 11 residues. V shed 5 bases and J shed 3 bases, with 5 bases lying between them. The CDR3 DNA reads as TGTGCCAGAAGGCGGTACTATGGCTACACCTTC. Amino acids: CARRRYYGYTF.

This clone showed up just once. Additional DNA sequences in this sample encode the identical CDR3. This chain uses TRBV28 with TRBJ1-1; possible D gene TRBD1, 6 bases. Germline-derived CDR1 and CDR2 are MDHEN and SYDVKM. The CDR3 runs to 13 residues. Trimming shortened V by 5 bases and J by 2 bases, and 9 bases separated the two germline ends. The CDR3 loop is CASSQTGNTEAFF. The CDR3 DNA is TGTGCCAGCAGTCAGACAGGAAACACTGAAGCTTTCTTT.

The gene calls are TRBV11-2 and TRBJ2-3; D remains ambiguous. This CDR3 is built from 15 residues. V lost 1 base and J lost 0, with 8 bases in between. Germline V gene sequence: CDR1 SGHAT, CDR2 FQNNGV. The DNA of the CDR3 is TGTGCCAGCAGCTTAGCCCGGCGGAGCACAGATACGCAGTATTTT. As protein: CASSLARRSTDTQYF.

The chain joins TRBV18 to TRBJ2-7; D is undetermined. This CDR3 spans 14 amino acids. The V gene's germline CDR1 is KGHSH and CDR2 LQKENI. V lost 8 bases to trimming and J lost 1 base, with 15 bases between them. CDR3 protein: CASRQLRESYEQYF. The CDR3 nucleotides read TGTGCCAGCCGGCAACTAAGAGAGTCCTACGAGCAGTACTTC.

The J gene is TRBJ2-1, the V gene TRBV25-1; 10 nucleotides align to TRBD2. The length of the CDR3 is 17 residues. The trim removed 2 bases at V and 5 bases at J, leaving 9 bases unmatched. Germline V gives CDR1 MGHDK, CDR2 SYGVNS. This chain's CDR3 is CASSEGYSGRKNNEQFF. The CDR3, as DNA: TGTGCCAGCAGTGAAGGGTATAGCGGGAGGAAGAACAATGAGCAGTTCTTC.